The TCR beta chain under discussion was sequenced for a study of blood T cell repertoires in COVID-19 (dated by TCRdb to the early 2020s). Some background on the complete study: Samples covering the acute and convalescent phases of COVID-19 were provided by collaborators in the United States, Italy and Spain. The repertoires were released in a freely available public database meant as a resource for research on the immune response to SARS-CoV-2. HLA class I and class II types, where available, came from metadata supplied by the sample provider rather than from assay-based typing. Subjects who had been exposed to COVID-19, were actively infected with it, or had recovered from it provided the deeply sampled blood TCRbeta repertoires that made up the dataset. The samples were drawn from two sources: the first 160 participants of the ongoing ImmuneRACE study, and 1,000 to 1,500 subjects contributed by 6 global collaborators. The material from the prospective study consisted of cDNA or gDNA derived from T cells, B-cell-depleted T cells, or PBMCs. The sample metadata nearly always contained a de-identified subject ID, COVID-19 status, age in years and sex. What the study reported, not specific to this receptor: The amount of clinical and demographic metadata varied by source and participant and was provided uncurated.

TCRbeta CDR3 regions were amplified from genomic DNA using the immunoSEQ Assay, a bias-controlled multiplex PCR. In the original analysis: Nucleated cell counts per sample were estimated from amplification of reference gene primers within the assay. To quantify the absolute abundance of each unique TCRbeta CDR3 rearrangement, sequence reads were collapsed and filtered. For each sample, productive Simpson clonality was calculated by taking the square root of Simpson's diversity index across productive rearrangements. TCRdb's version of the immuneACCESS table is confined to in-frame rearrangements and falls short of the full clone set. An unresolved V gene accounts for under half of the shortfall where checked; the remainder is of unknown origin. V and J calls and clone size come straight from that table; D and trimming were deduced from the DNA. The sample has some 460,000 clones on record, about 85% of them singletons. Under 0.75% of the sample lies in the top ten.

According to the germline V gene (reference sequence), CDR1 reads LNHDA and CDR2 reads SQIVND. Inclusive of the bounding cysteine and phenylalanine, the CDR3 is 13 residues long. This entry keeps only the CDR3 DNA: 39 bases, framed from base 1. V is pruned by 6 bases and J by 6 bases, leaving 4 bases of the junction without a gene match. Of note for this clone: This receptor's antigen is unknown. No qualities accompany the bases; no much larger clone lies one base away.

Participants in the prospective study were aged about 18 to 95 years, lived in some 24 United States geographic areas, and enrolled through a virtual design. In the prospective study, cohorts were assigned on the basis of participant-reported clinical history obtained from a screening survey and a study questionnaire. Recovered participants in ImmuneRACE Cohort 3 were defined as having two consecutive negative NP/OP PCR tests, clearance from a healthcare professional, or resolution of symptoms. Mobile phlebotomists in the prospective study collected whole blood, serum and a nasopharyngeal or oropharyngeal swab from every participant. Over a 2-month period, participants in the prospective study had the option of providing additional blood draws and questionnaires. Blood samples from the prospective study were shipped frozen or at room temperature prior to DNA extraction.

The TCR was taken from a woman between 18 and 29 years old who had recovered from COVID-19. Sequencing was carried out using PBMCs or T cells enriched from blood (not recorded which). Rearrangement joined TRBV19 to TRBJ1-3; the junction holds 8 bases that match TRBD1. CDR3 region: CASSQDRVNTIYF. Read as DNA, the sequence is TGTGCCAGTAGCCAGGACAGGGTAAACACCATATATTTT.